This T cell receptor beta chain originates from a study of T-cell reconstitution after alpha-beta-depleted transplantation in children. Germline CDR1 MNHEY, CDR2 SVGAGI. The CDR3 runs 16 residues. Trimming pared 5 bases from V and 0 bases from J, leaving 14 bases between. Preparation of the TCRbeta library was carried out with unique molecular identifiers. MiXCR was run by TCRdb on the PCR reads, yielding one entry per CDR3 protein. The profile shows fewer than 550,000 distinct CDR3 sequences, approximately 10% of them singletons. This receptor was taken from a human donor who donated a stem cell graft to a child with acute myeloid leukemia. V usage is TRBV6-5 and J usage is TRBJ1-3; no clear D gene. Sample: PBMCs from the stem cell graft donor, taken from the stem cell graft. CDR3 amino acids: CASSDSSRSSGNTIYF. The CDR3 DNA sequence: TGTGCCAGCAGTGATTCGAGCAGGAGCTCTGGAAACACCATATATTTT.